This entry lists 7 T cell receptor beta chains sequenced from one sample in a study of shared clonotypes between healthy human individuals. Assay: immunoSEQ multiplex PCR; the TCRdb copy retains only in-frame clones and omits some. The top ten clones hold less than 0.25% of a sample with over 750,000 clones, 90% to 98% of them seen once. As defined, naive CD8 cells were CD45RO-negative and positively selected for CCR7, with terminally differentiated effector memory CD45RA+ cells excluded. Sequenced sample: naive CD8+ T cells sorted from blood. These receptors came from a man aged 25-45 years in good health.

The V call is TRBV9, the J call TRBJ2-1, with 8 positions matching TRBD1. Germline V CDR1 and CDR2: SGDLS, YYNGEE. The CDR3 consists of 14 residues. Unmatched junction bases numbered 6, after V lost 3 bases and J lost 7 bases. This CDR3 is CASSGGTGGNEQFF. DNA for the CDR3: TGTGCCAGCAGCGGGGGGACAGGAGGGAATGAGCAGTTCTTC.

The chain combines TRBV30 with TRBJ2-7; 11 positions agree with TRBD1. Germline loops: CDR1 GTSNPN, CDR2 SVGIG (reference sequence). This CDR3 spans 14 amino acids. The J segment lost 3 bases and the V segment lost 5 bases, leaving 6 bases of the junction unmatched. The CDR3 bases are TGTGCCTGGGCCTTTGGGACAGGGGGCTACGAGCAGTACTTC. Encoded protein: CAWAFGTGGYEQYF.

The chain uses TRBV21-1 and TRBJ2-7; TRBD1, the table's D call, was not compared with the DNA. TRBV21-1 is flagged as a pseudogene. The CDR3 runs 14 residues. In nucleotides, the CDR3 is TGTGCCAGCAGCAACCCAGGGGGCAGGGTCGAGCAGTACTTC. Translating it yields CASSNPGGRVEQYF.

The chain employs TRBV27 and TRBJ2-6; D perhaps matches TRBD2 (6 bases). Germline CDR1 MNHEY, CDR2 SMNVEV (reference sequence). V was trimmed by 5 bases and J by 2 bases, leaving 13 bases between them. The CDR3 covers 16 residues. CDR3 sequence (DNA): TGTGCCAGCAGTGTAGGGACTTCAGCTGGGGCCAACGTCCTGACTTTC. Translation: CASSVGTSAGANVLTF.

The J gene is TRBJ1-1, the V gene TRBV28; unclear D gene. V lost 6 bases and J lost 5, with 19 bases in between. Germline V lookup: CDR1 MDHEN, CDR2 SYDVKM. The CDR3 has 15 residues. As DNA, the CDR3 is TGTGCCAGCAGCCCGCGGGTCCGTCCGTTAACTGAAGCTTTCTTT. Protein product: CASSPRVRPLTEAFF.

V is TRBV9 and J is TRBJ2-7, with a weak D call TRBD1 (5 bases). Deletions cut 4 bases from V and 0 bases from J, with 11 bases between. The CDR3 is 14 amino acids. Germline V gives CDR1 SGDLS, CDR2 YYNGEE. The CDR3, as DNA: TGTGCCAGCAGCCCCTTCGACAGCTCCTACGAGCAGTACTTC. This codes for CASSPFDSSYEQYF.

Only a few counts were recorded for this clone. V is TRBV15 and J is TRBJ1-2, with TRBD1 matching 8 bases. The CDR3 is made up of 17 amino acids. The germline gives CDR1 LNHNV, CDR2 YYDKDF (reference sequence). V lost 0 bases and J lost 8; bases outside the gene matches: 14. The chain's CDR3 is CATSRDRAGGFPGGYTF. The CDR3 coding sequence is TGTGCCACCAGCAGAGATAGGGCAGGGGGCTTCCCGGGAGGCTACACCTTC.